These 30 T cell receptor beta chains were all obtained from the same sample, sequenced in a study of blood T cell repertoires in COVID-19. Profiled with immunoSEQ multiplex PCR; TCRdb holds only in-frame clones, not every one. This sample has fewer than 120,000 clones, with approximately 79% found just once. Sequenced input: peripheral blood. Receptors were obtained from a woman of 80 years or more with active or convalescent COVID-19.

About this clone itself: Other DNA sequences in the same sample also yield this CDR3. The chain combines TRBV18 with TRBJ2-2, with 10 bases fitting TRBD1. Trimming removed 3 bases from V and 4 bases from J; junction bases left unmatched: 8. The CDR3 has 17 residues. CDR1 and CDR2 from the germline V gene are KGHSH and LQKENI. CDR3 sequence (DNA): TGTGCCAGCTCACCTCCGGGACAGGGGCGCGGCACCGGGGAGCTGTTTTTT. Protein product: CASSPPGQGRGTGELFF. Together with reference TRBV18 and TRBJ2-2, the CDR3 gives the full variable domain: NAGVMQNPRHLVRRRGQEARLRCSPMKGHSHVYWYRQLPEEGLKFMVYLQKENIIDESGMPKERFSAEFPKEGPSILRIQQVVRGDSAAYFCASSPPGQGRGTGELFFGEGSRLTVL.

CDR3 sequence: CASGLAGSTDTQYF. For the CDR3, the DNA is TGTGCTAGTGGTTTGGCCGGGAGCACAGATACGCAGTATTTT. The chain carries TRBV12-5 and TRBJ2-3; D is uncertain. Per germline, CDR1 LGHNT and CDR2 FRNRAP. The CDR3 spans 14 residues. The V gene lost 1 base and the J gene lost 0 bases, with 5 bases spanning the gap.

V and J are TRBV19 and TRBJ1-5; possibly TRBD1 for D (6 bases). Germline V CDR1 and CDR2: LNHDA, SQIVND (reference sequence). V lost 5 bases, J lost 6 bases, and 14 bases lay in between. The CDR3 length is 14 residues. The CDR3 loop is CASSWAGESQPQHF. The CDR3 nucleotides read TGTGCCAGTAGTTGGGCAGGGGAGAGTCAGCCCCAGCATTTT.

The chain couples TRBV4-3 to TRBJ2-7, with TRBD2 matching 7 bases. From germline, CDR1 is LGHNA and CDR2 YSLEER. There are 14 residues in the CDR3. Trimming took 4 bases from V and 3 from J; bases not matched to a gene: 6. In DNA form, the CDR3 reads TGCGCCAGCAGCCCCGGCGTAGCGGGCTACGAGCAGTACTTC. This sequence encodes CASSPGVAGYEQYF.

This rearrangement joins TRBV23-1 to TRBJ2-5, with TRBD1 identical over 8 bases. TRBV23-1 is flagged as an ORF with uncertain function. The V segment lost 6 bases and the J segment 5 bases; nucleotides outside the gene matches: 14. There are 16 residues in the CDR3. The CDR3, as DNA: TGCGCCAGCAGCAAAGCGCCAGGGGGCGGAGCTGAGACCCAGTACTTC. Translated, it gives CASSKAPGGGAETQYF.

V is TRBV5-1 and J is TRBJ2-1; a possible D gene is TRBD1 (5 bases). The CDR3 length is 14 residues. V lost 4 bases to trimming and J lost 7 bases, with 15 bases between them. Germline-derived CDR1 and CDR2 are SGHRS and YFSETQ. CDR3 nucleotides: TGCGCCAGCAGCCGCGGACAAGATCGAAATGAGCAGTTCTTC. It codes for CASSRGQDRNEQFF.

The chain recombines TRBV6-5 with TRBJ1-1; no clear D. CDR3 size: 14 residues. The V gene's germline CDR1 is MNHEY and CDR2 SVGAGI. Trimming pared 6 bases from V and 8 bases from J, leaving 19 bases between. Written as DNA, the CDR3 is TGTGCCAGCAGAACCCGACACAGCCATGGGGAAGCTTTCTTT. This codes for CASRTRHSHGEAFF.

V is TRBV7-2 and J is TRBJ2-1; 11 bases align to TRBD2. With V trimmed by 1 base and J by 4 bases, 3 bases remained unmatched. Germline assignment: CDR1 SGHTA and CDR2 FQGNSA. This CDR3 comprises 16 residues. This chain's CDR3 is CASSLDGTSGYNEQFF. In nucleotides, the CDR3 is TGTGCCAGCAGCTTAGATGGGACTAGCGGATACAATGAGCAGTTCTTC.

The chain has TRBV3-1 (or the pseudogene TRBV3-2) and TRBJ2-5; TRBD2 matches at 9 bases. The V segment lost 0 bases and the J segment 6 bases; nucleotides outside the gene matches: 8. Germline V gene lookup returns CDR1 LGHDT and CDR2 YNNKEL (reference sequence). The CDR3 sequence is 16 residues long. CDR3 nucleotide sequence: TGTGCCAGCAGCCAAGAAGCAGCGGGAGGTCAAAAGACCCAGTACTTC. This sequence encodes CASSQEAAGGQKTQYF.

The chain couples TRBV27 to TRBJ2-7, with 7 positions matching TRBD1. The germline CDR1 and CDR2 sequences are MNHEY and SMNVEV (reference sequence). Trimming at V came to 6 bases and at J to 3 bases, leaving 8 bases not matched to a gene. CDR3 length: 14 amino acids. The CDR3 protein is CASSYTRDSYEQYF. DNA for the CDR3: TGTGCCAGCAGCTATACTAGGGACAGCTACGAGCAGTACTTC.

Written as DNA, the CDR3 is TGTGCCAGCAGCTTCAATACAGGGTGGAACCAGCCCCAGCATTTT. This encodes CASSFNTGWNQPQHF. The V gene is TRBV7-8, the J gene TRBJ1-5, with D tentatively TRBD1 (6 bases). Germline CDR1 SGHVS, CDR2 FQNEAQ. Between the trimmed V and J ends, which lost 3 bases and 7 bases, there was a span of 16 bases. This CDR3 spans 15 amino acids.

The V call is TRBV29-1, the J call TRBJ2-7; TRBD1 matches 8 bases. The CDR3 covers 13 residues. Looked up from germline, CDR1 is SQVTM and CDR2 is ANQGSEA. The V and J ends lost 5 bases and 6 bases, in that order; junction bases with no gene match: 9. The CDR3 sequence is CSVSASGQGEQYF. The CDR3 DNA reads TGCAGCGTTTCCGCCTCCGGACAGGGCGAGCAGTACTTC.

This chain's CDR3 is CASSSLQGTGTGELFF. The CDR3 bases are TGCGCCAGCAGCTCCCTCCAGGGGACGGGGACCGGGGAGCTGTTTTTT. The gene calls are TRBV5-1 and TRBJ2-2; maybe TRBD1 (6 bases). Germline V lookup: CDR1 SGHRS, CDR2 YFSETQ. The V end lost 3 bases, the J end lost 5 bases, and 17 bases lay between the germline ends. This CDR3 has 16 residues.

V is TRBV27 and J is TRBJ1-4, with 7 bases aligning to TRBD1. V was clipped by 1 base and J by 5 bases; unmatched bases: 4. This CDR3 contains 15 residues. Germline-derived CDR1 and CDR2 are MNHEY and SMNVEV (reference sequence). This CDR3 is CASSLFGTENEKLFF. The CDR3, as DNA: TGTGCCAGCAGTTTATTTGGGACAGAAAATGAAAAACTGTTTTTT.

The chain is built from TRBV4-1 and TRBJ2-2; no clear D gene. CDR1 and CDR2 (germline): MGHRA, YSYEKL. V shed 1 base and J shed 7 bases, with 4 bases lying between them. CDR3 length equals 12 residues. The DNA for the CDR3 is TGCGCCAGCAGCCAAGTGAGCGGGGAGCTGTTTTTT. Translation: CASSQVSGELFF.

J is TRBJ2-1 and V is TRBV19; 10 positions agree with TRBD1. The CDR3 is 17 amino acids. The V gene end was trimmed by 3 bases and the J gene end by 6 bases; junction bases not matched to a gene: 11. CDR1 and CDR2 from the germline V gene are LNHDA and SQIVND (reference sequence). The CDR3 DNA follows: TGTGCCAGTAGTATTTCCCCGACAGGGGGCCCTCTCAATGAGCAGTTCTTC. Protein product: CASSISPTGGPLNEQFF.

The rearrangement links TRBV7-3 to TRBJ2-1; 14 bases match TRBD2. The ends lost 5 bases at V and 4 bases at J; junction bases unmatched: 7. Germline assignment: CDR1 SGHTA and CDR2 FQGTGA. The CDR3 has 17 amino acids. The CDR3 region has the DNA TGTGCCAGCAGCCCCCGACTAGCGGGAGGGCCGTACAATGAGCAGTTCTTC. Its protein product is CASSPRLAGGPYNEQFF.

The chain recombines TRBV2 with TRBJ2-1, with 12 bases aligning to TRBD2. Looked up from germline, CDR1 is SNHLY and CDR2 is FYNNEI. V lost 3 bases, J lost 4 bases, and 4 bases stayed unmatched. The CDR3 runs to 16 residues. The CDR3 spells CASSDLAGGGYNEQFF. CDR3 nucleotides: TGTGCCAGCAGTGACCTAGCGGGAGGGGGATACAATGAGCAGTTCTTC.

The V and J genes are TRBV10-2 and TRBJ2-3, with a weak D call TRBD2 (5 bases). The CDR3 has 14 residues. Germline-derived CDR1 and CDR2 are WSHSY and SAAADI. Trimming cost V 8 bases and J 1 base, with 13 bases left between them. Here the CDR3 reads CASGGASRTDTQYF. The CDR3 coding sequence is TGCGCCAGCGGAGGAGCTAGCCGCACAGATACGCAGTATTTT.

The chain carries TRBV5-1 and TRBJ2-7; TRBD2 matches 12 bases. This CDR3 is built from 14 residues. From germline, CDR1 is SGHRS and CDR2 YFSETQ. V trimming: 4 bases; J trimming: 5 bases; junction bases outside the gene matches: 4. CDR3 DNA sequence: TGCGCCAGCAGCATGACTAGCGGGAGCGACGAGCAGTACTTC. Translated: CASSMTSGSDEQYF.

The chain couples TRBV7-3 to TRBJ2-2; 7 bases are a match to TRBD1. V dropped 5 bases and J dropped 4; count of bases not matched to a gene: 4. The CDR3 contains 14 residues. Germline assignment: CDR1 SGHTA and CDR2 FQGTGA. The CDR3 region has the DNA TGTGCCAGCAGCATTAACAGGGGCACCGGGGAGCTGTTTTTT. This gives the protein CASSINRGTGELFF.

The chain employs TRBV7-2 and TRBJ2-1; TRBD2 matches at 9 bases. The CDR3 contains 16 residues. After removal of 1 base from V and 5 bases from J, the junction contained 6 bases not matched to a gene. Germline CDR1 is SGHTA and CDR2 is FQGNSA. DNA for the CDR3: TGTGCCAGCAGCTTAGTGGCGACTAGCGGCCACAATGAGCAGTTCTTC. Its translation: CASSLVATSGHNEQFF.

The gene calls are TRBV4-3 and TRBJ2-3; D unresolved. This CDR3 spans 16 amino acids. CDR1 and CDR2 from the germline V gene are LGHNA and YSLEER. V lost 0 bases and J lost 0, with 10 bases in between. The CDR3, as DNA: TGCGCCAGCAGCCAAGATCGCGATAGTAGCACAGATACGCAGTATTTT. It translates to CASSQDRDSSTDTQYF.

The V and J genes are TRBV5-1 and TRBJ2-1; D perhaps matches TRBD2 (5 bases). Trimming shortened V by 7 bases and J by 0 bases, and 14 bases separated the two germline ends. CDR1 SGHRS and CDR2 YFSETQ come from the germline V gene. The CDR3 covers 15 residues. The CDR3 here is CASYREGFSYNEQFF. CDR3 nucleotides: TGCGCCAGCTACCGTGAGGGATTCTCCTACAATGAGCAGTTCTTC.

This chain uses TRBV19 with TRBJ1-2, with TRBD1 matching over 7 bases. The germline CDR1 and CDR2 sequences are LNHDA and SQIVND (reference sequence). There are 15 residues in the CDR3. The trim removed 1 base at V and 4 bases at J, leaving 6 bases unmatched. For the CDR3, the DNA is TGTGCCAGTAGTATAGCTAGGACAGGCTTCTATGGCTACACCTTC. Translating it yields CASSIARTGFYGYTF.

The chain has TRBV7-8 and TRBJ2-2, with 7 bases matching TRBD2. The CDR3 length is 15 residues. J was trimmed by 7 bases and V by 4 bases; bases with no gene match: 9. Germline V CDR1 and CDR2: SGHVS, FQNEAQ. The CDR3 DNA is TGTGCCAGCAGCTCCCGGACTAGTGGTGTCGGGGAGCTGTTTTTT. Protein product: CASSSRTSGVGELFF. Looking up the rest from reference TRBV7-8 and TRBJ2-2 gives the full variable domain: GAGVSQSPRYKVAKRGQDVALRCDPISGHVSLFWYQQALGQGPEFLTYFQNEAQLDKSGLPSDRFFAERPEGSVSTLKIQRTQQEDSAVYLCASSSRTSGVGELFFGEGSRLTVL.

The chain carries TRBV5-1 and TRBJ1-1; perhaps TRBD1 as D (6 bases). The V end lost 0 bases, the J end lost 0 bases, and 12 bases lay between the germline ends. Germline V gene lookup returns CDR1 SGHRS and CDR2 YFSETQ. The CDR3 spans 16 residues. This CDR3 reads CASSLARGSMNTEAFF. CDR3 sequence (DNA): TGCGCCAGCAGCTTGGCGAGGGGGAGCATGAACACTGAAGCTTTCTTT.

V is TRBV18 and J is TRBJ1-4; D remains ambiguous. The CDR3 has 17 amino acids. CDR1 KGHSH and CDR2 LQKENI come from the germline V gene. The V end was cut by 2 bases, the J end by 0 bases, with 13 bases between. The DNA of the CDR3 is TGTGCCAGCTCACCATTCCAGCCAGACTCAACTAATGAAAAACTGTTTTTT. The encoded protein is CASSPFQPDSTNEKLFF.

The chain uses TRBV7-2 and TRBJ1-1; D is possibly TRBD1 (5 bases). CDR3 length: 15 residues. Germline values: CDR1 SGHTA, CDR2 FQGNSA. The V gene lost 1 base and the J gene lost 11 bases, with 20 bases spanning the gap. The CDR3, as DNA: TGTGCCAGCAGCTTAGATGGAACAGGATTCGGTCGGGCTTTCTTT. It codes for CASSLDGTGFGRAFF. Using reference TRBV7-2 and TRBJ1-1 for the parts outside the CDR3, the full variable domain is GAGVSQSPSNKVTEKGKDVELRCDPISGHTALYWYRQSLGQGLEFLIYFQGNSAPDKSGLPSDRFSAERTGGSVSTLTIQRTQQEDSAVYLCASSLDGTGFGRAFFGQGTRLTVV.

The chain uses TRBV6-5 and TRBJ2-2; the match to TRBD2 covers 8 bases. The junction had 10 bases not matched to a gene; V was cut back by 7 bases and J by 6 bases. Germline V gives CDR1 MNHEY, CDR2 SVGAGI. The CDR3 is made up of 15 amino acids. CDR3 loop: CASKGPAGAAGELFF. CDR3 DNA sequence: TGTGCCAGCAAGGGTCCAGCGGGAGCGGCCGGGGAGCTGTTTTTT.